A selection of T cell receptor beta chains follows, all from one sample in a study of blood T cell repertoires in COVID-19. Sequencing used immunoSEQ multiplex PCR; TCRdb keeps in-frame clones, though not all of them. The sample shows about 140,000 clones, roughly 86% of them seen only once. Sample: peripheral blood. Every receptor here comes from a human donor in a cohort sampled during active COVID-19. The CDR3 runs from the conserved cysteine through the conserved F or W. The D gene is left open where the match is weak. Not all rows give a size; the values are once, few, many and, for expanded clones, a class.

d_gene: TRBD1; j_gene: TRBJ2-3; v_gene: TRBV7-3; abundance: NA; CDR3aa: CASSLLQGGDTQYF; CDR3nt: TGTGCCAGCAGCTTATTACAGGGGGGAGATACGCAGTATTTT
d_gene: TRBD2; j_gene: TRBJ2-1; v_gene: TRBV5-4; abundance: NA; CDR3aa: CASSLDPSGAIYNEQFF; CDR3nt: TGTGCCAGCAGCTTGGATCCTAGCGGGGCGATCTACAATGAGCAGTTCTTC
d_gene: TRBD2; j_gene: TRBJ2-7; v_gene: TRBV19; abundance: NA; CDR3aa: CASSISWTSGYEQYF; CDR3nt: TGTGCCAGTAGTATAAGTTGGACTAGCGGATACGAGCAGTACTTC
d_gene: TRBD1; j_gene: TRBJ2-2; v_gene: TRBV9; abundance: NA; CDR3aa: CASSVGQGFGTGELFF; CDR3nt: TGTGCCAGCAGCGTCGGACAGGGGTTCGGCACCGGGGAGCTGTTTTTT
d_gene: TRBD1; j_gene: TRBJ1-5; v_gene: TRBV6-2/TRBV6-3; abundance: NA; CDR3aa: CASSQSGTGTRQPQHF; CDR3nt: TGTGCCAGCAGTCAATCCGGGACAGGGACGCGGCAGCCCCAGCATTTT
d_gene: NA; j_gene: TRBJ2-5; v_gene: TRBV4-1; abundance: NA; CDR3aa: CASSHTLSGLETQYF; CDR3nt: TGCGCCAGCAGCCATACATTGTCGGGGTTGGAGACCCAGTACTTC
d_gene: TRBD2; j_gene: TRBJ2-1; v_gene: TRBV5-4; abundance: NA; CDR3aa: CASSPSGRHNEQFF; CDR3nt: TGTGCCAGCAGCCCGAGCGGGAGGCACAATGAGCAGTTCTTC
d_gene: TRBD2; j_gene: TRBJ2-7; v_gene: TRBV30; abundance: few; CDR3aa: CAWSPEIAGGEQYF; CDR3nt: TGTGCCTGGAGCCCTGAGATTGCGGGGGGTGAGCAGTACTTC
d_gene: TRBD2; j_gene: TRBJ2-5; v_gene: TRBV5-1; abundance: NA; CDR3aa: CASSSGLADQETQYF; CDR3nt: TGCGCCAGCAGCTCCGGACTAGCGGACCAAGAGACCCAGTACTTC
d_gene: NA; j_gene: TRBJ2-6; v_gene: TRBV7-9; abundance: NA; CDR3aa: CASSLEVGVFSGANVLTF; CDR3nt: TGTGCCAGCAGCTTAGAGGTGGGCGTCTTCTCTGGGGCCAACGTCCTGACTTTC
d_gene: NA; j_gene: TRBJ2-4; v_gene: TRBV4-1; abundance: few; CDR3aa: CASSQEETAGRSNIQYF; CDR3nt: TGCGCCAGCAGCCAAGAGGAGACCGCGGGACGTTCAAACATTCAGTACTTC
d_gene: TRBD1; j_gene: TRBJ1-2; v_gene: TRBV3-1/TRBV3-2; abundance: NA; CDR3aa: CASSQEQGSRYGYTF; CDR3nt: TGTGCCAGCAGCCAAGAACAGGGGAGTCGGTATGGCTACACCTTC
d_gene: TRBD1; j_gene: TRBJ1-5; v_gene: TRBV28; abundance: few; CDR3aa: CASSFDRAVNQPQHF; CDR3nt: TGTGCCAGCAGTTTTGACAGGGCTGTCAATCAGCCCCAGCATTTT
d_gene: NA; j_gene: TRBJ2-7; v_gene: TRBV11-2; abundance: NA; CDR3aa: CASSPLRGLNYEQYF; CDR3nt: TGTGCCAGCAGTCCTCTCCGGGGTTTAAACTACGAGCAGTACTTC
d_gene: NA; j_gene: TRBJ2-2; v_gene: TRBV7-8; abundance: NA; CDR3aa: CASSYGTLLAGELFF; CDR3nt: TGTGCCAGCAGCTACGGGACTCTCTTGGCCGGGGAGCTGTTTTTT
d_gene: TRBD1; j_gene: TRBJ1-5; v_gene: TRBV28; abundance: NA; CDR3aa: CASSLDGWTGPVSQHF; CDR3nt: TGTGCCAGCAGTTTAGATGGGTGGACAGGCCCCGTATCCCAGCATTTT
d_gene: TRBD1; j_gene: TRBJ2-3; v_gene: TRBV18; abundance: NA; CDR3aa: CASSPPTGGLTDTQYF; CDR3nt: TGTGCCAGCTCACCACCTACAGGGGGCCTCACAGATACGCAGTATTTT
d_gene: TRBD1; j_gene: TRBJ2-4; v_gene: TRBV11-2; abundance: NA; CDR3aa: CASSLVQGKNIQYF; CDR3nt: TGTGCCAGCAGCTTAGTACAGGGGAAAAACATTCAGTACTTC
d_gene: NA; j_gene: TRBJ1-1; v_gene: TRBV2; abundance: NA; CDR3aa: CASRRQVGTEAFF; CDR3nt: TGTGCCAGCAGACGACAGGTTGGCACTGAAGCTTTCTTT
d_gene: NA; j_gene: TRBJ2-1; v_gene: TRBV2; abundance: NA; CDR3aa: CASIPRYEGWEYNEQFF; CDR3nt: TGTGCCAGCATCCCTAGGTACGAGGGATGGGAGTACAATGAGCAGTTCTTC
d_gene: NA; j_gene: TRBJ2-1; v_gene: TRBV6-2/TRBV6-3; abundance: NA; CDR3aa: CASSLTGNEQFF; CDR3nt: TGTGCCAGCAGCCTAACAGGGAATGAGCAGTTCTTC
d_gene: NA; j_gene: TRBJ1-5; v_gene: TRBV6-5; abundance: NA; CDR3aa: CASSSGHSNQPQHF; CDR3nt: TGTGCCAGCAGCTCGGGACATAGCAATCAGCCCCAGCATTTT
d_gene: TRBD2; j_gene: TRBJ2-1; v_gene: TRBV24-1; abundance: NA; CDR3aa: CATSDTAGGIKTYNEQFF; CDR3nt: TGTGCCACCAGTGATACAGCGGGAGGCATCAAAACTTACAATGAGCAGTTCTTC
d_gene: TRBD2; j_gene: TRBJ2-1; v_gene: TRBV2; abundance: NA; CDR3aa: CASSEAPGLVGSEQFF; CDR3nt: TGTGCCAGCAGTGAAGCGCCGGGACTAGTGGGCAGTGAGCAGTTCTTC
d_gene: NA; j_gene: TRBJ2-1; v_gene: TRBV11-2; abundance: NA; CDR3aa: CASSRDFSGDEQFF; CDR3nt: TGTGCCAGCAGCCGGGACTTCTCCGGGGATGAGCAGTTCTTC
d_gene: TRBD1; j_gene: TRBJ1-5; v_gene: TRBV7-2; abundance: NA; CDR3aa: CASSGPGTGFRQPQHF; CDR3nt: TGTGCCAGCAGCGGTCCCGGGACAGGATTCAGGCAGCCCCAGCATTTT
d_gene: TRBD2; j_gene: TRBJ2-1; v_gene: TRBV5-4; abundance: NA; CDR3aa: CASSGWTSGGPIEQFF; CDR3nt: TGTGCCAGCAGCGGCTGGACTAGCGGGGGGCCCATTGAGCAGTTCTTC